The 4 T cell receptor beta chains below come from one sample, sequenced in a study of cytomegalovirus exposure and HLA in healthy donors. TCRdb's copy holds only in-frame clones and misses some; the assay was immunoSEQ multiplex PCR. Altogether about 330,000 clones are present, about nine tenths being singletons, with the ten largest covering around 0.84%. The specimen sequenced was PBMCs. These receptor sequences come from a woman under 30 in good health and CMV-seronegative.

The chain carries TRBV10-3 and TRBJ2-5; 8 nucleotides line up with TRBD2. Germline V gives CDR1 ENHRY, CDR2 SYGVKD. Trimming removed 10 bases from V and 3 bases from J; junction bases left unmatched: 10. The CDR3 has 14 residues. DNA for the CDR3: TGTGCCACCTCGACTAGCGACCAAAAAGAGACCCAGTACTTC. Translation: CATSTSDQKETQYF.

This clone was found once. This chain links TRBV18 with TRBJ1-5, with 7 nucleotides matching TRBD1. Germline CDR1 reads KGHSH; CDR2 reads LQKENI. CDR3 size: 13 residues. After removal of 6 bases from V and 6 bases from J, the junction contained 5 bases not matched to a gene. CDR3 region: CASSKGAGQPQHF. For the CDR3, the DNA is TGTGCCAGCTCTAAGGGGGCCGGTCAGCCCCAGCATTTT.

The rearrangement joins TRBV21-1 to TRBJ1-5; TRBD1, as called in the table, went unchecked against the DNA. TRBV21-1 has pseudogene status. There are 18 residues in the CDR3. CDR3 coding DNA: TGTGCCAGCAGCAAAGTACGAAACCGGGACAGAGTCAATCAGCCCCAGCATTTT. Translating it yields CASSKVRNRDRVNQPQHF.

V gene TRBV2 combines with J gene TRBJ1-3, with D tentatively TRBD1 (5 bases). The CDR3 sequence is 16 residues long. Trimming took off 4 bases at V and 0 bases at J, with 13 bases between the two ends. Germline CDR1 SNHLY, CDR2 FYNNEI. In nucleotides, the CDR3 is TGTGCCAGCAGTGTATTGGGAGGGGCCTCTGGAAACACCATATATTTT. It specifies CASSVLGGASGNTIYF.